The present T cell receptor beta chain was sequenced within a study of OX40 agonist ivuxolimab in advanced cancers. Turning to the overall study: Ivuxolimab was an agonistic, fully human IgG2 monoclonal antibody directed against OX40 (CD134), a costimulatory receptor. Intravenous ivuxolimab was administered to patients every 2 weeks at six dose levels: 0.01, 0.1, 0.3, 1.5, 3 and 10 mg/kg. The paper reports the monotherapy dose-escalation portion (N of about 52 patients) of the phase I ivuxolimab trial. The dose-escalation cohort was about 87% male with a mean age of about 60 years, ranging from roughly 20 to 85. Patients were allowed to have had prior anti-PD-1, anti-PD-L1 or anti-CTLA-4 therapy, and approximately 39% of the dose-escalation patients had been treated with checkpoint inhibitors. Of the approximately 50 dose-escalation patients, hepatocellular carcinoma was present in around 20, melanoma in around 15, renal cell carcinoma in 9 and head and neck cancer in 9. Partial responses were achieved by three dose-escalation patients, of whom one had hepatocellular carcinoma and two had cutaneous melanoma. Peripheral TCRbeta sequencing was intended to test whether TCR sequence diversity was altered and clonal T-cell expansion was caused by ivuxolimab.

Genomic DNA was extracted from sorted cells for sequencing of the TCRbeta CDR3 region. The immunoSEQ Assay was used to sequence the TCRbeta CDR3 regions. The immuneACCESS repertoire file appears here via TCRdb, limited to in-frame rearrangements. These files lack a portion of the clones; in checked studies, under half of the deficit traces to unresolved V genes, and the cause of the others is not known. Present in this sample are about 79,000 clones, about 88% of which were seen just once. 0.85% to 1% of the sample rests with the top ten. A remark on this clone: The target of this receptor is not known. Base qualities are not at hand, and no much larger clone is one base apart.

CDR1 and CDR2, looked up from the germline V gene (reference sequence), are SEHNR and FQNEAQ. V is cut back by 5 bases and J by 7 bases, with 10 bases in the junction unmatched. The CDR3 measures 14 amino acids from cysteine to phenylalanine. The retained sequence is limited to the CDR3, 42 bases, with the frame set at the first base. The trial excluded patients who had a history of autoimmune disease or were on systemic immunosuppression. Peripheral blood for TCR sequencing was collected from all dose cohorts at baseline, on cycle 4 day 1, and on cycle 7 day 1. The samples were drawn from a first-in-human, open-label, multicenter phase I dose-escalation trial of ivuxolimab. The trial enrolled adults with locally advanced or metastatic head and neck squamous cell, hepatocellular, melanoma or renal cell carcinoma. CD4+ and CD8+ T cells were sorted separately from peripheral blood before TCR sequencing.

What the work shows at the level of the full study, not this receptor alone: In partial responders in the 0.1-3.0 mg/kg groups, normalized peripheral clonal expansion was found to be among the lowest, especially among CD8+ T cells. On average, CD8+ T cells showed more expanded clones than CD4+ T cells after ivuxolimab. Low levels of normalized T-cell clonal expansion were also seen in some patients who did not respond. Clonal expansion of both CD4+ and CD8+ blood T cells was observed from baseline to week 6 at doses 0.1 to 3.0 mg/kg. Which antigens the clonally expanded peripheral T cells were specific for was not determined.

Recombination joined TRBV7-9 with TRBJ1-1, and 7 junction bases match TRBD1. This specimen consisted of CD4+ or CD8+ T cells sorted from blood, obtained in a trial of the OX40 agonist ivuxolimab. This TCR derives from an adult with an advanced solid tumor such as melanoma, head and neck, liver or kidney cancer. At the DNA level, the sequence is TGTGCCAGCAGCCCAAAGGACAGGCGCGATGAAGCTTTCTTT. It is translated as CASSPKDRRDEAFF.